The clone carrying this T cell receptor beta chain was detected once. The protocol was immunoSEQ multiplex PCR, while the TCRdb copy is restricted to in-frame clones and leaves out a portion. The table includes nearly 110,000 clones, approximately 80% detected once. CDR1 is MDHEN, CDR2 SYDVKM, per germline. V shed 10 bases and J shed 0 bases, with 12 bases lying between them. The CDR3 spans 13 residues. The entry originates in a study of blood T cell repertoires in COVID-19. The wider study: The United States, Italy and Spain were the sources of the acute and convalescent COVID-19 samples. In each case, the material was cDNA or gDNA derived from T cells, B-cell-depleted T cells, or PBMCs.

V is TRBV28 and J is TRBJ1-2; possibly TRBD1 for D (6 bases). The sequenced sample was peripheral blood. This clonotype originated in a man in his 70s with acute or convalescent COVID-19. The CDR3 DNA follows: TGTGCCACCTCAGGGGCAGCTAACTATGGCTACACCTTC. Translated, it gives CATSGAANYGYTF.